Sequencing of this T cell receptor (beta chain) was carried out in a study of PD-1 blockade in classical Hodgkin lymphoma. Whole-study findings and limits: Reasons behind the repertoire differences stay unclear, perhaps disease activity or earlier therapy. Newly diagnosed patients had baseline TCR diversity that was reportedly lower than that of healthy donors.

Germline CDR1 SGHRS, CDR2 YFSETQ. This CDR3 is 15 amino acids long. Data came from immunoSEQ multiplex PCR; TCRdb stores just in-frame clones and leaves some out. The sample gives about 15,000 clones, approximately 85% of which show up once; 8% to 9.5% is in the top ten. The time point: newly diagnosed, previously untreated cHL patient sample. Comparison used PBMCs from newly diagnosed, untreated classical Hodgkin lymphoma. In regard to this clone: Antigen: not known. One end of the junction fails to match germline, which may point to a read error.

Material: peripheral blood mononuclear cells (PBMCs). The sequence came from a human donor with classical Hodgkin lymphoma. The chain carries TRBV5-1 and TRBJ2-1; 8 bases line up with TRBD2. In DNA, the CDR3 is TGCGCCAGCAGCCTAGCGGGCCGATCCGACAATGGGCAGTTCTTC. This translates into CASSLAGRSDNGQFF.